A selection of T cell receptor beta chains follows, all from one sample in a study of cytomegalovirus exposure and HLA in healthy donors. TCRdb's copy holds only in-frame clones and misses some; the assay was immunoSEQ multiplex PCR. The table has 150,000 to 200,000 clones, 12% seen once. Sequencing was performed on PBMCs. These receptors were taken from a man between 45 and 60 years old in good health and CMV-seropositive. Both conserved end residues are part of each CDR3. The D gene is left open where the match is weak.

v_gene	j_gene	d_gene	CDR3aa
TRBV5-1	TRBJ1-1	TRBD1	CASSDRTGGAGSEAFF
TRBV19	TRBJ1-2	-	CASSIVEGFYGYTF
TRBV5-6	TRBJ1-5	-	CASSFGVNQPQHF
TRBV4-1	TRBJ2-5	TRBD1	CASSQDARGETQYF
TRBV2	TRBJ2-5	-	CASSESQVSGETQYF
TRBV4-3	TRBJ2-3	TRBD2	CASSPRGRADTQYF
TRBV6-6	TRBJ1-2	-	CASSSNGYTF
TRBV9	TRBJ2-2	-	CASSVSGTGELFF
TRBV28	TRBJ2-5	-	CASSLIRRGQETQYF
TRBV27	TRBJ1-1	-	CASFPFAGASTEAFF
TRBV2	TRBJ1-2	-	CASSQRDLKYGYTF
TRBV2	TRBJ2-5	TRBD1	CASMRGPQETQYF
TRBV11-3	TRBJ2-2	-	CASSPSLNTGELFF
TRBV11-2	TRBJ1-2	-	CASSSLRGKNYGYTF
TRBV4-3	TRBJ2-1	TRBD2	CASSQSGVIYNEQFF
TRBV28	TRBJ1-2	-	CASSPQTSNYGYTF
TRBV9	TRBJ2-2	-	CASSVLSPGVGGSNSITGELFF
TRBV7-8	TRBJ1-3	TRBD1	CASSLGTVSGNTIYF
TRBV11-2	TRBJ2-3	TRBD2	CASSLSSGGSLTDTQYF
TRBV6-1	TRBJ2-7	TRBD1	CASSGRGLREQYF
TRBV19	TRBJ2-7	TRBD1	CASSISGTGFSYEQYF
TRBV6-5	TRBJ1-2	-	CASIGTAPNYGYTF
TRBV7-9	TRBJ1-2	-	CASSSAEGGYTF
TRBV7-2	TRBJ2-5	TRBD1	CASSLDWTGGKKTQYF
TRBV12-5	TRBJ2-3	TRBD2	CASGGTSGGTDTQYF
TRBV20-1	TRBJ2-1	-	CSASPYNEQFF
TRBV19	TRBJ2-7	TRBD1	CASRSPDRGGEQYF
TRBV4-1	TRBJ1-4	TRBD1	CASSHIAGDRVSEKLFF
TRBV5-6	TRBJ1-2	TRBD1	CASSLAGGGGYTF
TRBV10-2	TRBJ1-5	-	CASSESAGREQPQHF
TRBV7-2	TRBJ1-2	-	CASSLDRVNYGYTF
TRBV11-3	TRBJ1-5	-	CASSLDHLPAEPQHF
TRBV18	TRBJ1-4	TRBD1	CASSPPGGRGPSNEKLFF
TRBV18	TRBJ1-1	-	CASSPPNAGYGTTEAFF
TRBV7-9	TRBJ1-1	-	CASSQFWGGAAEAFF
TRBV9	TRBJ1-1	-	CASSLVQGGMNTEAFF
TRBV11-2	TRBJ2-3	TRBD1	CASSLDRGTGIDTQYF
TRBV5-1	TRBJ2-2	TRBD1	CASSVDRATGELFF
TRBV28	TRBJ1-3	-	CASSPDLSSGNTIYF
TRBV6-1	TRBJ2-1	-	CASRQGYNEQFF
TRBV5-4	TRBJ2-3	-	CASSFDSKLFTDTQYF
TRBV18	TRBJ1-6	-	CASSPASGGYNSPLHF
TRBV18	TRBJ1-2	TRBD1	CASSPLGAGTGVRYGYTF
TRBV28	TRBJ2-5	-	CASRKPGVTGKKETQYF
TRBV29-1	TRBJ1-5	-	CSVGGGQPSNQPQHF
TRBV6-6	TRBJ1-5	-	CASRPLRGSQPQHF
TRBV5-1	TRBJ1-1	-	CASSLANRVATEAFF
TRBV29-1	TRBJ1-5	-	CSVAQRGDQPQHF
TRBV20-1	TRBJ2-4	-	CSATGEYIQYF
TRBV11-3	TRBJ2-5	-	CASSFGQGGSLPQYF
TRBV7-9	TRBJ2-2	-	CASPLRGSNTGELFF
TRBV5-4	TRBJ1-1	TRBD1	CASSKGQTNTEAFF
TRBV19	TRBJ1-2	-	CASSIEESPAWGYTF
TRBV13	TRBJ2-5	TRBD1	CASSRRDRGPRETQYF